The rows below give T cell receptor beta chains drawn from one sample of a study of blood T cell repertoires in COVID-19. Here immunoSEQ multiplex PCR was the method, and the copy in TCRdb shows in-frame clones only, minus some. This sample yields more than 200,000 clones, of which roughly four fifths are seen a single time; about 8.9% belongs to the top ten. The sequenced sample was peripheral blood. These receptors originate from a man aged 80 or over with acute or convalescent COVID-19. Each CDR3 is given with its conserved first and last residue. A D gene is named only where the DNA matches it firmly. Clone size appears in some rows only: once, few, many, or a class for an expanded clone.

TRBD1 | NA | TRBJ1-1 | TRBV19 | 16 | TGTGCCAGTAGTAATCAGGGGGCTATTATGATCACTGAAGCTTTCTTT | CASSNQGAIMITEAFF
TRBD1 | NA | TRBJ2-1 | TRBV19 | 14 | TGTGCCAGTAGGAGACAGGGGGCGCGGGGTGAGCAGTTCTTC | CASRRQGARGEQFF
TRBD2 | once | TRBJ2-7 | TRBV29-1 | 15 | TGCAGCGTTGAGGGCCATCCGGGAGGCCGTTACGAGCAGTACTTC | CSVEGHPGGRYEQYF
NA | NA | TRBJ1-3 | TRBV12-5 | 12 | TGCGCCCCCAGGGGATCTGGAAACACCATATATTTT | CAPRGSGNTIYF
TRBD1 | few | TRBJ1-1 | TRBV5-4 | 18 | TGTGCCAGCAGCCCTGGACAGGGGGAACTGTATAGGAACACTGAAGCTTTCTTT | CASSPGQGELYRNTEAFF
NA | NA | TRBJ2-1 | TRBV30 | 14 | TGTGCCTGGACCGGAGGCCACCCACCAAATGAGCAGTTCTTC | CAWTGGHPPNEQFF
NA | NA | TRBJ2-7 | TRBV5-5 | 15 | TGTGCCAGCAGCCCTGAGGACAGAAGCTCCTACGAGCAGTACTTC | CASSPEDRSSYEQYF
NA | NA | TRBJ1-4 | TRBV7-2 | 14 | TGTGCCAGCAGCGACCGACGGGGTGGAGAAAAACTGTTTTTT | CASSDRRGGEKLFF
NA | NA | TRBJ1-4 | TRBV6-5 | 13 | TGTGCCAGCCGGGCGGATCCCTCGGGGAAACTGTTTTTT | CASRADPSGKLFF
TRBD1 | NA | TRBJ2-7 | TRBV19 | 14 | TGTGCCAGTAGCCCGGGACAGGGGGTCGGCGAGCAGTACTTC | CASSPGQGVGEQYF
NA | NA | TRBJ2-2 | TRBV6-5 | 15 | TGTGCCAGCTACCGCTGGGGCAAGGGGACCGGGGAGCTGTTTTTT | CASYRWGKGTGELFF
NA | few | TRBJ1-6 | TRBV12-3/TRBV12-4 | 13 | TGTGCCAGCAGGGCAGGGTGGAATTCACCCCTCCACTTT | CASRAGWNSPLHF
TRBD1 | NA | TRBJ2-7 | TRBV2 | 11 | TGTGCCAGCCAGGGACAGGGAGAGCAGTACTTC | CASQGQGEQYF
NA | NA | TRBJ1-6 | TRBV23-1 | 16 | TGCGCCAGCAGTCAAACACCACGTTCGGGATCTAGGACCCTCCACTTT | CASSQTPRSGSRTLHF
TRBD1 | few | TRBJ2-6 | TRBV30 | 17 | TGTGCCCACCGCCGAGGACAGGGGGCGCGTGGGGCCAACGTCCTGACTTTC | CAHRRGQGARGANVLTF
TRBD1 | NA | TRBJ2-3 | TRBV11-3 | 14 | TGTGCCAGCAGTCCCGGGACAGGGGCAGATACGCAGTATTTT | CASSPGTGADTQYF
TRBD1 | few | TRBJ1-1 | TRBV7-2 | 14 | TGTGCCAGCAGTCGGACAGGGGATAACACTGAAGCTTTCTTT | CASSRTGDNTEAFF
TRBD2 | NA | TRBJ2-7 | TRBV5-4 | 17 | TGTGCCAGCAGCGTGGGACTAGCGGGAGGGCCGTCCTACGAGCAGTACTTC | CASSVGLAGGPSYEQYF
NA | NA | TRBJ2-3 | TRBV28 | 15 | TGTGCCAGCAGTTCCTTTGGGGGGGGGCATGTTACGCAGTATTTT | CASSSFGGGHVTQYF